These T cell receptor beta chains were read from a single sample in a study of CD8 T cells in Susac syndrome. TCRdb re-analysed the immunoSEQ multiplex PCR reads in MiXCR, keeping a single row per CDR3 protein. The table records fewer than 350,000 distinct CDR3 sequences, 70% to 90% of them present only once. Sequencing was done on a sample of CD8+ T cells from PBMCs. The origin of the receptors is a human donor with multiple sclerosis. CDR3s include the opening cysteine and the closing phenylalanine or tryptophan. A D gene is named only where the DNA matches it firmly. Clone size appears in some rows only: once, few, many, or a class for an expanded clone.

>TRBJ2-7|15|TRBD2|TRBV7-9|NA
TGTGCCAGCAGCTTAGAGGTGGGAGGGCCCCACGAGCAGTACTTC
CASSLEVGGPHEQYF
>TRBJ2-7|17|NA|TRBV7-2|NA
TGTGCCAGCAGCTCCACTACCGTCGGCTACCTAAGATACGAGCAGTACTTC
CASSSTTVGYLRYEQYF
>TRBJ2-7|14|NA|TRBV29-1|NA
TGCAGCGTTGAAGGTCCGGGACACACCTACGAGCAGTACTTC
CSVEGPGHTYEQYF
>TRBJ2-7|13|NA|TRBV12-3/TRBV12-4|NA
TGTGCCAGCCAAGTCGGTGGCTCCTACGAGCAGTACTTC
CASQVGGSYEQYF
>TRBJ2-6|16|NA|TRBV27|NA
TGTGCCAGCAGTCGAGTCCACAGCTCTGGGGCCAACGTCCTGACTTTC
CASSRVHSSGANVLTF
>TRBJ1-1|11|NA|TRBV6-4|NA
TGTGCCAGCCGCTTCACCCTTGAAGCTTTCTTT
CASRFTLEAFF
>TRBJ2-4|13|NA|TRBV28|NA
TGTGCCAGCAGTTTATACAGCGATGACATTCAGTACTTC
CASSLYSDDIQYF
>TRBJ1-1|13|NA|TRBV30|NA
TGTGCCTGGAGTGTGGCCGGCGGCACTGAAGCTTTCTTT
CAWSVAGGTEAFF
>TRBJ2-3|14|TRBD1|TRBV28|NA
TGTGCCAGCAGTTTGGGACAGGTGACAGATACGCAGTATTTT
CASSLGQVTDTQYF
>TRBJ1-5|16|TRBD1|TRBV28|NA
TGTGCCACCTCCGGGACAGGGTCCTATAGCAATCAGCCCCAGCATTTT
CATSGTGSYSNQPQHF
>TRBJ1-5|16|NA|TRBV6-5|once
TGTGCCAGCAGTTACTCCTGGACAGATAGCAATCAGCCCCAGCATTTT
CASSYSWTDSNQPQHF
>TRBJ1-3|14|NA|TRBV25-1|NA
TGTGCCAGCAGCTCTGGGATCTCTGGAAACACCATATATTTT
CASSSGISGNTIYF
>TRBJ2-7|15|TRBD2|TRBV7-9|NA
TGTGCCAGCAGCCGGTCTAGCGGCCTCTCCTACGAGCAGTACTTC
CASSRSSGLSYEQYF
>TRBJ2-1|12|NA|TRBV25-1|NA
TGTGCCAGCAGCCATGATCCCAATGAGCAGTTCTTC
CASSHDPNEQFF
>TRBJ2-2|14|NA|TRBV6-2/TRBV6-3|NA
TGTGCCAGCAGTTACCAGGGGAGGACCGGGGAGCTGTTTTTT
CASSYQGRTGELFF
>TRBJ1-2|16|NA|TRBV5-6|NA
TGTGCCAGCAGCGCTGGCGTCGACAGGAGTAACTATGGCTACACCTTC
CASSAGVDRSNYGYTF
>TRBJ2-7|13|NA|TRBV30|once
TGTGCCTGGAGTGTATTCAACGGGAACGAGCAGTACTTC
CAWSVFNGNEQYF